These 29 T cell receptor beta chains share one sample of origin, sequenced in a study of control samples from healthy donors and cancer patients. Measured with immunoSEQ multiplex PCR; TCRdb has only the in-frame clones, and not every one. Of 90,000 or so clones in the sample, approximately 91% are singletons; the top ten hold 8.5% to 10%. Material: PBMCs. These receptors all come from a woman between 50 and 59 years old with colorectal cancer.

V is TRBV4-1 and J is TRBJ2-7; TRBD2 aligns across 8 bases. V lost 4 bases, J lost 12 bases, and 11 bases stayed unmatched. Germline V gene lookup returns CDR1 MGHRA and CDR2 YSYEKL. The CDR3 spans 13 residues. CDR3 DNA sequence: TGCGCCAGCAGCCCCGGCCGGGGGGGTAGACTGTACGTC. Translation gives CASSPGRGGRLYV.

The chain recombines TRBV6-6 with TRBJ1-2, with TRBD1 matching over 7 bases. CDR3 size: 14 residues. Trimming cost V 5 bases and J 3 bases; bases outside gene matches: 6. CDR1 and CDR2 (germline): MNHNY, SVGAGI (reference sequence). CDR3 DNA sequence: TGTGCCAGCAGTCCGACAGGGTCCCACTATGGCTACACCTTC. Amino acids: CASSPTGSHYGYTF.

This chain links TRBV7-9 with TRBJ2-2, with 7 nucleotides matching TRBD2. Unmatched junction bases numbered 10, after V lost 8 bases and J lost 1 base. The germline V gene has CDR1 SEHNR and CDR2 FQNEAQ (reference sequence). The CDR3 has 16 amino acids. The chain's CDR3 is CASLEGASGNTGELFF. As DNA, the CDR3 is TGTGCCAGCTTAGAAGGGGCTAGCGGGAACACCGGGGAGCTGTTTTTT.

The rearrangement uses TRBV5-1 and TRBJ2-5, with TRBD1 matching 7 bases. CDR1 and CDR2 from the germline V gene are SGHRS and YFSETQ. The V and J ends lost 4 bases and 5 bases, in that order; junction bases with no gene match: 8. This CDR3 spans 14 amino acids. CDR3 amino acids: CASSPSTGSETQYF. CDR3 nucleotide sequence: TGCGCCAGCAGCCCCTCGACAGGGTCGGAGACCCAGTACTTC.

This sequence joins TRBV10-3 and TRBJ1-1, with D maybe TRBD1 (5 bases). Germline CDR1 and CDR2: ENHRY and SYGVKD. Trimming pared 7 bases from V and 4 bases from J, leaving 16 bases between. CDR3 length: 14 residues. The CDR3 sequence is CAITRDLKSTEAFF. The CDR3 coding sequence is TGTGCCATCACCCGGGACTTAAAATCCACTGAAGCTTTCTTT.

The rearrangement links TRBV30 to TRBJ1-2, with TRBD1 identical over 10 bases. This CDR3 has 14 residues. Germline V gene lookup returns CDR1 GTSNPN and CDR2 SVGIG (reference sequence). Trimming took 2 bases from V and 8 from J; bases not matched to a gene: 8. This chain's CDR3 is CAWSFPDRGLGYTF. CDR3 DNA sequence: TGTGCCTGGAGTTTCCCCGACAGGGGGCTCGGCTACACCTTC.

The V and J genes are TRBV5-1 and TRBJ2-7; TRBD1 might be the D (5 bases). The germline V gene has CDR1 SGHRS and CDR2 YFSETQ. Trimming removed 4 bases at V and 2 bases at J, with 16 bases between. The CDR3 runs 15 residues. The CDR3 sequence is CASSQTTVMTYEQYV. In nucleotides, the CDR3 is TGCGCCAGCAGCCAAACGACAGTTATGACCTACGAGCAGTACGTC.

Concerning this clone itself: In the same sample, other DNA sequences code for this CDR3. This chain uses TRBV9 with TRBJ2-6; D not resolved. The CDR3 length is 15 residues. Trimming removed 0 bases from V and 1 base from J, with 5 bases in between. Germline loops: CDR1 SGDLS, CDR2 YYNGEE. This CDR3 reads CASSVEGSGANVLTF. CDR3 nucleotide sequence: TGTGCCAGCAGCGTAGAGGGATCTGGGGCCAACGTCCTGACTTTC. Combining the CDR3 with reference TRBV9 and TRBJ2-6 gives the whole variable domain DSGVTQTPKHLITATGQRVTLRCSPRSGDLSVYWYQQSLDQGLQFLIQYYNGEERAKGNILERFSAQQFPDLHSELNLSSLELGDSALYFCASSVEGSGANVLTFGAGSRLTVL.

The J gene is TRBJ2-1, the V gene TRBV6-5; 10 positions agree with TRBD1. The CDR3 spans 16 residues. V lost 1 base and J lost 9; bases outside the gene matches: 9. CDR1 is MNHEY, CDR2 SVGAGI, per germline. The CDR3 nucleotides read TGTGCCAGCAGTTACTACCGGGACAGGGGTTCGGGTGAGCAGTTCTTC. It is translated as CASSYYRDRGSGEQFF.

As DNA, the CDR3 is TGTGCCAGCAGCAACCGAACTGAAGCTTTCTTT. It encodes CASSNRTEAFF. This chain connects TRBV21-1 to TRBJ1-1. TRBV21-1 represents a pseudogene. The CDR3 contains 11 residues.

V is TRBV5-1 and J is TRBJ1-2; possibly TRBD1 for D (6 bases). CDR1 and CDR2 from the germline V gene are SGHRS and YFSETQ. V lost 2 bases and J lost 4, with 15 bases in between. The CDR3 runs 15 residues. Written as DNA, the CDR3 is TGCGCCAGCAGCTTAACAGGGTCTTTGACCTATGGCTACACCTTC. Its translation: CASSLTGSLTYGYTF.

This clone occurred a few times. This same CDR3 is encoded by further DNA sequences in the sample. The rearrangement links TRBV3-1 (or the pseudogene TRBV3-2) to TRBJ1-2; D might be TRBD1 (6 bases). The germline V gene has CDR1 LGHDT and CDR2 YNNKEL (reference sequence). The CDR3 is 14 residues long. The V and J ends lost 0 bases and 2 bases respectively, with 7 bases between them. CDR3: CASSQEGGNYGYTF. The CDR3 DNA sequence: TGTGCCAGCAGCCAAGAAGGGGGGAACTATGGCTACACCTTC.

V and J are TRBV12-3 or TRBV12-4 and TRBJ2-7, with D unresolved. This CDR3 comprises 13 residues. V shed 5 bases and J shed 6 bases, with 14 bases lying between them. CDR3 sequence (DNA): TGTGCCAGCAGTGGCTCGGCCGGAAGCGAGCAGTACGTC. It codes for CASSGSAGSEQYV.

The rearrangement joins TRBV2 to TRBJ1-2, with D possibly matching TRBD1 (5 bases). The CDR3 contains 14 residues. The germline V gene encodes CDR1 SNHLY and CDR2 FYNNEI. Trimming cost V 4 bases and J 0 bases, with 9 bases left between them. In DNA, the CDR3 is TGTGCCAGCAGTGGGGACGGTACTAACTATGGCTACACCTTC. It specifies CASSGDGTNYGYTF. Full variable domain (outside the CDR3, taken from reference TRBV2 and TRBJ1-2): EPEVTQTPSHQVTQMGQEVILRCVPISNHLYFYWYRQILGQKVEFLVSFYNNEISEKSEIFDDQFSVERPDGSNFTLKIRSTKLEDSAMYFCASSGDGTNYGYTFGSGTRLTVV.

The chain uses TRBV7-8 and TRBJ2-5, with unresolved D. Trimming removed 4 bases from V and 3 bases from J, with 15 bases in between. Germline CDR1 SGHVS, CDR2 FQNEAQ. The CDR3 spans 15 residues. The CDR3 reads CASSSGMAVKETQYF. The CDR3 nucleotides read TGTGCCAGCAGCTCAGGCATGGCAGTCAAAGAGACCCAGTACTTC.

This chain uses TRBV4-1 with TRBJ2-1; 7 positions agree with TRBD1. CDR3 size: 15 residues. V gave up 3 bases and J gave up 2 bases; unmatched junction bases: 4. The germline V gene encodes CDR1 MGHRA and CDR2 YSYEKL. The CDR3 sequence: CASSQAGTAYNEQFF. As DNA, the CDR3 is TGCGCCAGCAGCCAGGCCGGGACAGCCTACAATGAGCAGTTCTTC.

The chain joins TRBV7-2 to TRBJ1-1; TRBD1 matches 11 bases. The germline CDR1 and CDR2 sequences are SGHTA and FQGNSA. V shed 5 bases and J 2 bases; nucleotides not matched to a gene: 1. The CDR3 loop spans 14 amino acids. The CDR3 DNA follows: TGTGCCAGCAGCGGACAGGGGGCAAACACTGAAGCTTTCTTT. Translation: CASSGQGANTEAFF.

This chain links TRBV24-1 with TRBJ2-7, with no clear D. The V end was cut by 1 base, the J end by 1 base, with 7 bases between. CDR3 length equals 14 residues. CDR1 and CDR2 (germline): KGHDR, SFDVKD. CDR3 nucleotides: TGTGCCACCAGTGATTTAGGCAGTTCCTACGAGCAGTACGTC. Translation: CATSDLGSSYEQYV.

This clone came up a few times. V usage is TRBV15 and J usage is TRBJ1-4, with a weak D call TRBD1 (5 bases). V shed 5 bases and J shed 0 bases, with 13 bases lying between them. Germline V lookup: CDR1 LNHNV, CDR2 YYDKDF (reference sequence). This CDR3 contains 16 residues. As DNA, the CDR3 is TGTGCCACCAGCCGGGACGTGGAAGCAACTAATGAAAAACTGTTTTTT. Amino acids: CATSRDVEATNEKLFF.

The chain recombines TRBV20-1 with TRBJ2-1; D tentatively reads TRBD1 or TRBD2 (6 bases each). The CDR3 has 11 residues. Germline V CDR1 and CDR2: DFQATT, SNEGSKA (reference sequence). The germline V and J ends were trimmed by 8 bases and 8 bases, with 13 bases remaining between them. The CDR3 coding sequence is TGCAGTCCCAAGGGGGGCGATGAGCAGTTCTTC. The encoded protein is CSPKGGDEQFF.

V and J are TRBV19 and TRBJ2-5, with D possibly being TRBD2 (5 bases). Germline V gives CDR1 LNHDA, CDR2 SQIVND (reference sequence). This CDR3 region has 12 residues. V lost 7 bases and J 2 bases, leaving 8 bases between the germline ends. As DNA, the CDR3 is TGTGCCAGTAATCGGGGACAAGAGACCCAGTACTTC. Translated: CASNRGQETQYF.

V is TRBV5-4 and J is TRBJ2-5; weak D call: TRBD2 (5 bases). Trimming left V 0 bases short and J 5 bases short, with 11 bases between. Germline V lookup: CDR1 SGHNT, CDR2 YYREEE (reference sequence). The CDR3 sequence is 14 residues long. The CDR3 region is CASSLAGTRETQYF. In DNA, the CDR3 is TGTGCCAGCAGCTTGGCGGGAACACGGGAGACCCAGTACTTC.

The genes are TRBV15 and TRBJ1-1; 7 positions agree with TRBD1. The V gene end was trimmed by 7 bases and the J gene end by 1 base; junction bases not matched to a gene: 9. In germline, CDR1 is LNHNV, CDR2 YYDKDF (reference sequence). The CDR3 has 15 residues. CDR3: CATTKRQGGNTEAFF. CDR3 DNA: TGTGCCACCACCAAGCGACAGGGAGGGAACACTGAAGCTTTCTTT.

The rearrangement joins TRBV30 to TRBJ2-5; D is unresolved. The length of the CDR3 is 11 residues. Germline V gene sequence: CDR1 GTSNPN, CDR2 SVGIG (reference sequence). Deletions cut 1 base from V and 4 bases from J, with 4 bases between. The CDR3 region has the DNA TGTGCCTGGAGTGCGTTAGAGACCCAGTACTTC. It yields the protein CAWSALETQYF.

This chain links TRBV24-1 with TRBJ1-5; the D gene is possibly TRBD1 (6 bases). The CDR3 contains 13 residues. V lost 11 bases to trimming and J lost 5 bases, with 15 bases between them. Germline CDR1 is KGHDR and CDR2 is SFDVKD. CDR3 amino acids: CAKSRGLDQPQHF. In nucleotides, the CDR3 is TGTGCCAAGAGCAGGGGTCTCGATCAGCCCCAGCATTTT.

The rearrangement uses TRBV5-5 and TRBJ2-1; D is perhaps TRBD1 (5 bases). Deletions cut 2 bases from V and 9 bases from J, with 12 bases between. Germline values: CDR1 SGHKS, CDR2 YYEKEE (reference sequence). This CDR3 is built from 13 residues. The CDR3, as DNA: TGTGCCAGCAGCTTTTTTACAAGGGGTGAGCAGTTCTTC. Amino acid sequence: CASSFFTRGEQFF.

The chain links TRBV6-5 to TRBJ2-2, with D perhaps given as TRBD1 or TRBD2 (5 bases each). Germline CDR1 reads MNHEY; CDR2 reads SVGAGI. The CDR3 has 15 amino acids. The ends were cut back, 5 bases at V and 6 bases at J, with 16 bases in the middle. The CDR3 loop reads CASSTGLMGAGELFF. CDR3 coding DNA: TGTGCCAGCAGTACAGGACTCATGGGCGCCGGGGAGCTGTTTTTT.

The chain joins TRBV15 to TRBJ2-5, with TRBD2 matching over 7 bases. J lost 2 bases, V lost 6 bases, and 9 bases had no gene match. CDR1 is LNHNV and CDR2 is YYDKDF in the germline V gene (reference sequence). The CDR3 loop spans 15 amino acids. This CDR3 is CATRTGGKIQETQYF. In nucleotides, the CDR3 is TGTGCCACCAGGACCGGGGGGAAAATACAAGAGACCCAGTACTTC.

This clone was seen just once. J is TRBJ2-1 and V is TRBV5-1, with D uncertain. This CDR3 is built from 14 residues. The germline V gene encodes CDR1 SGHRS and CDR2 YFSETQ. The germline V and J ends were trimmed by 0 bases and 3 bases, with 7 bases remaining between them. CDR3 residues: CASSLGGDYNEQFF. CDR3 nucleotide sequence: TGCGCCAGCAGCTTGGGTGGAGACTACAATGAGCAGTTCTTC.